The source of this TCR beta chain is a study of T cell repertoires in cytomegalovirus infection. Looking at the study overall: Public TCR beta signatures marked donors with CMV infection and the matching HLA. Whole-study results and caveats: The ex vivo response showed dominance by HLA-C-restricted CMV-specific TCR beta clonotypes. Identification of carriers of CMV plus the relevant HLA was achieved through cumulative public TCR beta family frequency.

TCRdb processed the reads anew with MiXCR; each CDR3 protein has one entry. Of more than 500,000 distinct CDR3 sequences listed, approximately 15% are singletons. Trimming took 3 bases from V and 0 from J; bases not matched to a gene: 10. The CDR3 contains 19 residues. Germline V gives CDR1 SGHTA, CDR2 FQGTGA. This clonotype occurred many times. What it binds is not known. The sequence derives from a human donor in good health (CMV status not recorded). Some clones in this sample may be carry-over from other donors' samples. The rearrangement links TRBV7-3 to TRBJ1-6; TRBD1 agrees at 8 bases. The sequenced sample consisted of CD8+ T cells from PBMCs. Written as DNA, the CDR3 is TGTGCCAGCAGCTTGAGACAGGGGAGGGTCCTCTCCTATAATTCACCCCTCCACTTT. Translated: CASSLRQGRVLSYNSPLHF.